The T cell receptor beta chain described here comes from a study of cytomegalovirus exposure and HLA in healthy donors. Notes on the study in general: Despite most TCR sequences being rare, some public TCRs occurred in many donors.

On this clone itself: Antigen unknown.

PCR primers comprised 60 Vbeta and 13 Jbeta primers. Produced via immunoSEQ multiplex PCR; TCRdb's table is partial and in-frame only. The sample shows tens of thousands of clones, around 76% of them seen only once. This sequence was found in a woman aged 25 to 39 in good health and CMV-seropositive. Material: PBMCs.

CDR3 region: CATSRDLQNQPQHF. The CDR3, as DNA: TGTGCCACCAGCAGAGACCTACAGAATCAGCCCCAGCATTTT. The gene calls are TRBV15 and TRBJ1-5, with unresolved D. Germline V CDR1 and CDR2: LNHNV, YYDKDF (reference sequence). Trimming shortened V by 0 bases and J by 4 bases, and 7 bases separated the two germline ends. The CDR3 length is 14 residues.